The 24 T cell receptor beta chains listed next were all sequenced from one sample in a study of kidney transplant recipient with SARS-CoV-2 infection. TCRdb re-called the reads with MiXCR, one entry per CDR3 protein. The sample consists of under 250,000 distinct CDR3 sequences, more than 25% of them appearing once. The sample consisted of a blood sample, taken at baseline and between days 110 and 120 from a kidney transplant recipient. The source of these receptors is a male patient younger than 45 who had COVID-19 and was a kidney transplant recipient. The T cells may come from the graft donor.

This clonotype was observed at least ten times. The chain recombines TRBV4-2 with TRBJ2-1, with 14 bases lining up with TRBD2. The V gene end was trimmed by 0 bases and the J gene end by 12 bases; junction bases not matched to a gene: 13. CDR1 and CDR2 from the germline V gene are LGHNA and YNFKEQ. The CDR3 runs to 18 residues. The CDR3 DNA follows: TGTGCCAGCAGCCAAGAGGGACTAGCGGGAGACCCTCCCGGATTGCAGTTCTTC. It encodes CASSQEGLAGDPPGLQFF.

This clonotype was recorded at least ten times. The V and J genes are TRBV10-1 and TRBJ1-2; D is unresolved. CDR1 and CDR2 from the germline V gene are WNHNN and SYGVQD (reference sequence). V was clipped by 4 bases and J by 4 bases, with 22 bases between them. CDR3 length: 17 residues. The CDR3 here is CASSAATRSRKTYGYTF. The DNA of the CDR3 is TGCGCCAGCAGTGCAGCTACAAGATCGCGAAAGACCTATGGCTACACCTTC.

This clonotype was seen a few times. The genes are TRBV5-6 and TRBJ2-1; possibly TRBD2 for D (5 bases). Germline V gene lookup returns CDR1 SGHDT and CDR2 YYEEEE. CDR3 size: 14 residues. V was trimmed by 3 bases and J by 6 bases, leaving 13 bases between them. The CDR3 nucleotides are TGTGCCAGCAGCTCGGATTGGACTGTCAATGAGCAGTTCTTC. Residues: CASSSDWTVNEQFF.

As concerns this clonotype: Its ends do not fully match the called genes, so a read error is possible. This chain uses TRBV10-3 with TRBJ2-7; D is perhaps TRBD2 (6 bases). CDR1 is ENHRY and CDR2 is SYGVKD in the germline V gene. The CDR3 covers 14 residues. The CDR3 protein is CAISEAGVTYERYF. The CDR3 nucleotides are TGTGCCATCAGTGAAGCGGGTGTAACCTACGAGCGGTACTTC.

Many counts were recorded for this clonotype. The V and J genes are TRBV5-1 and TRBJ2-7, with a possible D match to TRBD2 (5 bases). Germline V gene sequence: CDR1 SGHRS, CDR2 YFSETQ. The V end was cut by 2 bases, the J end by 0 bases, with 12 bases between. The length of the CDR3 is 15 residues. CDR3 loop: CASSLPERSSYEQYF. The CDR3 bases are TGCGCCAGCAGCTTACCCGAGCGGAGCTCCTACGAGCAGTACTTC.

Points on this clonotype: Given a much more abundant clone one base away, this may be a read error. This chain connects TRBV9 to TRBJ2-7; perhaps TRBD2 as D (6 bases). CDR3 size: 16 residues. Germline CDR1 reads SGDLS; CDR2 reads YYNGEE. Between the trimmed V and J ends, which lost 4 bases and 3 bases, there was a span of 20 bases. The CDR3 sequence: CASSLRTWGGNYEQYF. As DNA, the CDR3 is TGTGCCAGCAGCCTAAGGACATGGGGCGGGAACTACGAGCAGTACTTC.

J is TRBJ2-1 and V is TRBV3-1, with a weak D call TRBD2 (5 bases). Germline V lookup: CDR1 LGHDT, CDR2 YNNKEL (reference sequence). V lost 4 bases, J lost 0 bases, and 10 bases lay in between. CDR3 length: 15 residues. CDR3 in amino acids: CASSPSSYSYNEQFF. As DNA, the CDR3 is TGTGCCAGCAGCCCATCTAGCTACTCCTACAATGAGCAGTTCTTC.

Note on this clonotype: A clone one base away is much larger, so this may be a read error. The chain joins TRBV5-8 to TRBJ2-2; tentative D call: TRBD1 (6 bases). This CDR3 has 17 amino acids. CDR1 and CDR2 (germline): SGHTS, YDEGEE. The germline V and J ends were trimmed by 2 bases and 3 bases, with 17 bases remaining between them. The CDR3 DNA reads as TGTGCCAGCAGCTTTTGGGGCAGGGGCCTTGACACCGGGGAGCTGTTTTTT. Translated: CASSFWGRGLDTGELFF.

Regarding this clonotype: This could be a read error, since a much larger clone is one nucleotide away. This chain joins TRBV21-1 and TRBJ1-3. TRBV21-1 is recorded as a pseudogene. The CDR3 has 17 residues. CDR3 bases: TGTGCCAGCAGATGGCCCGTAGCTACAACCGCACGAAGCACCATATATTTT. It specifies CASRWPVATTARSTIYF.

This clonotype was observed at least ten times. The chain joins TRBV7-2 to TRBJ1-5; the D is unclear. The V and J ends lost 5 bases and 3 bases respectively, with 14 bases between them. The CDR3 covers 15 residues. Germline CDR1 and CDR2: SGHTA and FQGNSA. The CDR3 DNA reads as TGTGCCAGCAGCCCGCAGCGCCTCTCCAATCAGCCCCAGCATTTT. Translating gives CASSPQRLSNQPQHF. Full variable domain (outside the CDR3, taken from reference TRBV7-2 and TRBJ1-5): GAGVSQSPSNKVTEKGKDVELRCDPISGHTALYWYRQSLGQGLEFLIYFQGNSAPDKSGLPSDRFSAERTGGSVSTLTIQRTQQEDSAVYLCASSPQRLSNQPQHFGDGTRLSIL.

This clonotype showed up many times. This chain joins TRBV4-3 and TRBJ1-2; the D is unclear. The V and J ends lost 5 bases and 4 bases respectively, with 23 bases between them. The CDR3 loop spans 17 amino acids. Per germline, CDR1 LGHNA and CDR2 YSLEER. The CDR3 nucleotides read TGCGCCAGCAGCGAAATGCTAGGACGTCGAAAGACCTATGGCTACACCTTC. Its protein is CASSEMLGRRKTYGYTF.

In the case of this clonotype: This clone may be a read error of a much larger clone one base away. The chain is built from TRBV27 and TRBJ2-4; D possibly corresponds to TRBD1 (5 bases). Germline loops: CDR1 MNHEY, CDR2 SMNVEV (reference sequence). CDR3 length equals 14 residues. The CDR3 loop reads CASSWGASKNIEYF. The CDR3 DNA follows: TGTGCCAGCAGTTGGGGCGCGTCCAAAAACATTGAGTACTTC.

This clonotype was detected ten times or more. This chain joins TRBV5-1 and TRBJ2-2, with TRBD2 identical over 8 bases. Germline assignment: CDR1 SGHRS and CDR2 YFSETQ. V lost 5 bases to trimming and J lost 3 bases; unmatched junction nucleotides: 3. The CDR3 loop spans 14 amino acids. As DNA, the CDR3 is TGCGCCAGCAGTCGGCGGGGGGACACCGGGGAGCTGTTTTTT. Amino acids: CASSRRGDTGELFF.

Only a few counts were recorded for this clonotype. The V and J genes are TRBV19 and TRBJ2-5; 9 bases agree with TRBD1. Germline CDR1 LNHDA, CDR2 SQIVND (reference sequence). This CDR3 has 14 amino acids. The V segment lost 7 bases and the J segment 5 bases; nucleotides outside the gene matches: 8. In DNA, the CDR3 is TGTGCCAGTATCGGACAGGGGATCGGGGAGACCCAGTACTTC. Its protein product is CASIGQGIGETQYF.

Many counts were recorded for this clonotype. The CDR3 region has the DNA TGTGCCAGTAGTACGTTGGCGACAAATCGAAAGACCTATGGCTACACCTTC. It yields the protein CASSTLATNRKTYGYTF. The chain is built from TRBV19 and TRBJ1-2, with D hard to call. The germline gives CDR1 LNHDA, CDR2 SQIVND (reference sequence). The CDR3 has 17 amino acids. V lost 4 bases to trimming and J lost 4 bases, with 22 bases between them.

This clonotype appeared a few times. The CDR3 bases are TGTGCCTGGAGTCGGAAGATGTCGAAGGATACGCAGTATTTT. It translates to CAWSRKMSKDTQYF. This sequence joins TRBV30 and TRBJ2-3; D not certain. V was cut by 2 bases and J by 6 bases, with 15 bases left in between. CDR1 and CDR2 (germline): GTSNPN, SVGIG (reference sequence). CDR3 size: 14 residues. Full variable domain (missing parts from reference TRBV30 and TRBJ2-3): SQTIHQWPATLVQPVGSPLSLECTVEGTSNPNLYWYRQAAGRGLQLLFYSVGIGQISSEVPQNLSASRPQDRQFILSSKKLLLSDSGFYLCAWSRKMSKDTQYFGPGTRLTVL.

About this clonotype: One junction end does not reproduce the germline sequence, and a read error may be involved. The chain links TRBV10-3 to TRBJ2-6, with 7 nucleotides matching TRBD2. The CDR3 has 16 residues. Germline CDR1 is ENHRY and CDR2 is SYGVKD. CDR3 amino acids: CAVSETAGVGANVLTF. CDR3 coding DNA: TGTGCCGTCAGTGAGACGGCGGGAGTTGGGGCCAACGTCCTGACTTTC.

This chain joins TRBV19 and TRBJ2-2, with a possible D match to TRBD1 (5 bases). Germline CDR1 LNHDA, CDR2 SQIVND (reference sequence). The CDR3 is made up of 14 amino acids. The CDR3 DNA sequence: TGTGTCACTCACTCCGACAGCAGCACCGGGGAGCTGTTTTTT. It codes for CVTHSDSSTGELFF.

The V and J genes are TRBV9 and TRBJ1-4; D ambiguous. The CDR3 extends over 14 amino acids. Germline CDR1 is SGDLS and CDR2 is YYNGEE. Between the trimmed V and J ends, which lost 0 bases and 1 base, there was a span of 4 bases. The CDR3 loop reads CASSVDRTNEKLFF. The CDR3 DNA reads as TGTGCCAGCAGCGTAGACAGAACTAATGAAAAACTGTTTTTT.

This clonotype was detected ten times or more. V is TRBV5-1 and J is TRBJ2-3; 9 bases line up with TRBD1. Per germline, CDR1 SGHRS and CDR2 YFSETQ. CDR3 length: 14 amino acids. The trim removed 4 bases at V and 3 bases at J, leaving 3 bases unmatched. The CDR3 is CASSLGTGTDTQYF. Here the CDR3 DNA reads TGCGCCAGCAGCCTCGGGACAGGGACAGATACGCAGTATTTT.

With regard to this clonotype: It may be a read error: a sequence one base away is much more abundant. CDR3 sequence: CAGSLKKYHGKTYGYTF. The CDR3 nucleotides read TGTGCCGGCAGCTTGAAAAAATACCATGGAAAGACCTATGGCTACACCTTC. The chain links TRBV7-9 to TRBJ1-2; D gene unclear. Germline assignment: CDR1 SEHNR and CDR2 FQNEAQ (reference sequence). CDR3 length: 17 amino acids. Supplemented by reference TRBV7-9 and TRBJ1-2, the full variable domain reads DTGVSQNPRHKITKRGQNVTFRCDPISEHNRLYWYRQTLGQGPEFLTYFQNEAQLEKSRLLSDRFSAERPKGSFSTLEIQRTEQGDSAMYLCAGSLKKYHGKTYGYTFGSGTRLTVV.

This clonotype has a count of ten or more. The rearrangement links TRBV11-3 to TRBJ1-2; D is undetermined. The V gene's germline CDR1 is SGHNT and CDR2 YENEEA. This CDR3 is 17 amino acids long. With 5 bases removed from V and 4 bases from J, the gap between germline ends came to 23 bases. CDR3 coding DNA: TGTGCCAGCAGCAGATATTCCGATCTCGGAAAGACCTATGGCTACACCTTC. Residues: CASSRYSDLGKTYGYTF. The full variable domain, rest sourced from reference TRBV11-3 and TRBJ1-2, is EAGVVQSPRYKIIEKKQPVAFWCNPISGHNTLYWYLQNLGQGPELLIRYENEEAVDDSQLPKDRFSAERLKGVDSTLKIQPAELGDSAVYLCASSRYSDLGKTYGYTFGSGTRLTVV.

This clonotype was counted at least ten times. In DNA, the CDR3 is TGTGCCAGCGCAGACCGTGTCTCGCGAAAGACCTATGGCTACACCTTC. Its protein product is CASADRVSRKTYGYTF. The chain links TRBV5-5 to TRBJ1-2, with unresolved D. Trimming stripped 7 bases from V and 4 bases from J, with 23 bases between. Looked up from germline, CDR1 is SGHKS and CDR2 is YYEKEE (reference sequence). The CDR3 runs 16 residues.

The chain combines TRBV6-4 with TRBJ1-2; D gene ambiguous. Germline-derived CDR1 and CDR2 are MRHNA and SNTAGT. V was cut by 5 bases and J by 4 bases, with 23 bases left in between. The CDR3 covers 17 residues. CDR3 nucleotides: TGTGCCAGCAGTCGTGGGCTCTCACACGGAAAGACCTATGGCTACACCTTC. It yields the protein CASSRGLSHGKTYGYTF.